This T cell receptor beta chain was profiled in a study of cytomegalovirus exposure and HLA in healthy donors. The overall study: In a later analysis, it was reported that the roughly 130 validation repertoires had been produced on the same platform as the roughly 700 repertoires belonging to the first cohort.

V dropped 5 bases and J dropped 2 bases, with 13 bases sitting between them. The CDR3 sequence is 14 residues long. Germline lookup yields CDR1 SGHTS and CDR2 YDEGEE. Details on this clone: What it binds is not known.

TCRdb keeps only in-frame clones here, not all; method: immunoSEQ multiplex PCR. This table holds some 140,000 clones, around 89% found once. Findings of the study overall: Most TCRs appeared rarely, but some public TCRs recurred in many donors.

Sample: PBMCs. This chain joins TRBV5-8 and TRBJ1-1, with D uncertain. The TCR was taken from a woman between 25 and 40 years old in good health and CMV-seropositive. The DNA for the CDR3 is TGTGCCAGCAGATTGAGGACGGGAAACACTGAAGCTTTCTTT. The encoded protein is CASRLRTGNTEAFF.